The clone carrying this T cell receptor beta chain was detected once. Its cognate antigen is unknown. The source of the sample is a study of OX40 agonist ivuxolimab in advanced cancers. Data came from immunoSEQ multiplex PCR; TCRdb stores just in-frame clones and leaves some out. The sample has tens of thousands of clones; 70% to 90% are singletons. Study-wide results and caveats: Among the nonresponders, some also had low normalized T-cell clonal expansion. Among the least clonally expanded were partial responders at 0.1-3.0 mg/kg. Mean expanded clone counts were higher in CD8+ than CD4+ T cells.

V was shortened by 3 bases and J by 6 bases, with 15 bases between the two germline ends. Per germline, CDR1 MNHNY and CDR2 SVGAGI (reference sequence). The CDR3 is made up of 14 amino acids. The chain is built from TRBV6-6 and TRBJ2-7; D may match TRBD1 or TRBD2 (5 bases each). This sequence was found in an adult with an advanced solid tumor such as melanoma, head and neck, liver or kidney cancer. Sequencing was performed on CD4+ or CD8+ T cells sorted from blood, taken in a trial of the OX40 agonist ivuxolimab. CDR3: CASSYSGPISEQYF. As DNA, the CDR3 is TGTGCCAGCAGTTATTCGGGACCCATCTCCGAGCAGTACTTC.